Listed below are T cell receptor beta chains from one sample, sequenced in a study of regulatory T cells in long-lasting Graves disease. TCRdb independently ran MiXCR on the multiplex PCR reads; one entry per CDR3 protein. The data hold about 660,000 distinct CDR3 sequences, with approximately 31% observed a single time. The starting material was peripheral blood mononuclear cells (PBMCs), obtained when the disease was refractory, from a patient treated with antithyroid drugs. The receptors stem from a female donor with Graves disease. CDR3s include the opening cysteine and the closing phenylalanine or tryptophan. The D gene is left open where the match is weak. Where a row states a size, it is once, few, many or the class of an expanded clone; other rows omit it.

TRBJ1-2	few	TRBV20-1	.	CSAEGSSNYGYTF	TGCAGTGCTGAGGGGTCCTCTAACTATGGCTACACCTTC
TRBJ1-5	.	TRBV15	.	CATSRDRSLSRQPQHF	TGTGCCACCAGCAGAGATAGGTCCTTATCACGTCAGCCCCAGCATTTT
TRBJ1-1	few	TRBV19	.	CASSFRSRTILNTEAFF	TGTGCCAGTAGTTTTCGCTCGCGGACTATCTTGAACACTGAAGCTTTCTTT
TRBJ1-1	.	TRBV4-1	TRBD1	CASSQVQGTTEAFF	TGCGCCAGCAGCCAAGTACAGGGGACCACCGAAGCTTTCTTT
TRBJ2-2	few	TRBV27	TRBD2	CASSPSWLAGGGGTGELFF	TGTGCCAGCAGCCCTTCGTGGCTAGCGGGAGGGGGTGGCACCGGGGAGCTGTTTTTT
TRBJ1-6	.	TRBV18	.	CASSPGVDLGNSPLHF	TGTGCCAGCTCACCGGGGGTTGACCTTGGCAATTCACCCCTCCACTTT
TRBJ1-1	few	TRBV5-6	.	CASSFSEAEAFF	TGTGCCAGCAGCTTTTCGGAGGCGGAAGCTTTCTTT
TRBJ2-3	.	TRBV5-1	.	CASSRGAAVSTDTQYF	TGCGCCAGCAGCAGAGGGGCAGCGGTGAGCACAGATACGCAGTATTTT
TRBJ1-1	.	TRBV20-1	TRBD1	CSARASWTGKTEAFF	TGCAGTGCTAGAGCGTCTTGGACAGGGAAGACTGAAGCTTTCTTT
TRBJ1-2	.	TRBV5-5	.	CASSTGPNNYGYTF	TGTGCCAGCAGCACCGGACCGAACAACTATGGCTACACCTTC
TRBJ2-1	.	TRBV27	.	CASRGATHNEQFF	TGTGCCAGCAGAGGGGCTACTCACAATGAGCAGTTCTTC
TRBJ1-4	few	TRBV12-3/TRBV12-4	.	CASSFGLFNNEKLFF	TGTGCCAGCAGTTTCGGACTGTTTAATAATGAAAAACTGTTTTTT
TRBJ1-2	.	TRBV10-3	.	CATTGGLNYGYTF	TGTGCCACCACCGGGGGGCTTAACTATGGCTACACCTTC
TRBJ2-1	.	TRBV13	TRBD2	CASSRGAGVHNEQFF	TGTGCCAGCAGCCGCGGTGCGGGGGTCCACAATGAGCAGTTCTTC
TRBJ2-2	many	TRBV11-2	.	CASSSYTNTGELFF	TGTGCCAGCAGCTCCTACACCAACACCGGGGAGCTGTTTTTT
TRBJ1-2	.	TRBV19	.	CASSIDLRGPYGYTF	TGTGCCAGTAGTATAGATCTCCGGGGGCCCTATGGCTACACCTTC
TRBJ2-7	.	TRBV7-2	.	CASSSNRGYGEQYF	TGTGCCAGCAGCTCGAACCGGGGGTACGGCGAGCAGTACTTC
TRBJ2-7	few	TRBV15	.	CATSREVRSYEQYF	TGTGCCACCAGCAGAGAGGTCCGGAGCTACGAGCAGTACTTC
TRBJ2-7	.	TRBV14	TRBD2	CASSRLGTSASYEQYF	TGTGCCAGCAGCCGACTTGGGACTAGCGCATCCTACGAGCAGTACTTC
TRBJ1-5	.	TRBV28	.	CASSFEGPNQPQHF	TGTGCCAGCAGTTTTGAGGGCCCCAATCAGCCCCAGCATTTT
TRBJ2-7	many	TRBV11-3	TRBD1	CASSNRGSYEQYF	TGTGCCAGCAGCAACAGGGGCTCCTACGAGCAGTACTTC
TRBJ1-5	.	TRBV5-8	.	CASSRGGANSNQPQHF	TGTGCCAGCAGCCGCGGGGGAGCTAATAGCAATCAGCCCCAGCATTTT
TRBJ2-5	many	TRBV20-1	TRBD2	CSASLAGVQETQYF	TGCAGTGCTAGTCTGGCGGGAGTTCAAGAGACCCAGTACTTC
TRBJ1-2	many	TRBV12-3/TRBV12-4	TRBD1	CASSLARTGDGYTF	TGTGCCAGCAGTTTAGCCAGGACAGGGGATGGCTACACCTTC
TRBJ1-1	many	TRBV11-2	.	CASSLSSPGYTEAFF	TGTGCCAGCAGCTTATCGTCCCCGGGCTACACTGAAGCTTTCTTT
TRBJ1-2	.	TRBV7-8	.	CASSPEPAPVTDYGYTF	TGTGCCAGCAGCCCTGAGCCCGCCCCGGTGACTGACTATGGCTACACCTTC
TRBJ2-2	few	TRBV5-1	TRBD2	CASSHRTSGSNTGELFF	TGCGCCAGCAGCCACCGGACTAGCGGGAGCAACACCGGGGAGCTGTTTTTT
TRBJ2-7	.	TRBV9	TRBD1	CASSVAARDSYEQYF	TGTGCCAGCAGCGTAGCAGCCAGGGACAGCTACGAGCAGTACTTC
TRBJ1-6	.	TRBV28	.	CASSPPPQINSPLHF	TGTGCCAGCAGTCCGCCACCTCAAATAAATTCACCCCTCCACTTT
TRBJ1-4	.	TRBV6-1	TRBD1	CASWKGADEKLFF	TGTGCCAGCTGGAAGGGGGCAGATGAAAAACTGTTTTTT
TRBJ2-2	.	TRBV3-1	.	CASSQVAAGELFF	TGTGCCAGCAGCCAAGTCGCAGCCGGGGAGCTGTTTTTT
TRBJ2-7	.	TRBV18	.	CASSPYARHYEQYF	TGTGCCAGCTCACCGTACGCACGTCACTACGAGCAGTACTTC
TRBJ1-5	.	TRBV12-3/TRBV12-4	.	CASRSNLGGLTNF	TGTGCCAGCAGATCCAACCTAGGGGGGTTAACGAATTTT
TRBJ2-7	.	TRBV12-3/TRBV12-4	TRBD2	CASRSGRTSYEQYF	TGTGCCAGCAGGAGCGGGAGGACCTCCTACGAGCAGTACTTC
TRBJ1-1	few	TRBV5-1	TRBD1	CASSVLQGAITEAFF	TGCGCCAGCAGCGTATTACAGGGGGCAATCACTGAAGCTTTCTTT
TRBJ2-5	many	TRBV5-5	.	CASSLGPLETQYF	TGTGCCAGCAGTTTGGGGCCCTTGGAGACCCAGTACTTC
TRBJ2-7	many	TRBV2	.	CASSSGRAYEQYF	TGTGCCAGCAGTTCTGGGCGGGCCTACGAGCAGTACTTC
TRBJ2-7	.	TRBV3-1	.	CASSAESDLSNEYF	TGTGCCAGCAGCGCAGAGTCCGACCTATCGAACGAGTACTTC
TRBJ2-7	.	TRBV4-1	TRBD1	CASSRTGTGGDEQYF	TGCGCCAGCAGCCGAACCGGGACAGGGGGCGACGAGCAGTACTTC
TRBJ2-2	many	TRBV2	.	CASSVGHSSVTGELFF	TGTGCCAGCAGCGTCGGCCACTCTAGCGTCACCGGGGAGCTGTTTTTT
TRBJ2-5	.	TRBV5-6	.	CASSRIRREQETQYF	TGTGCCAGCAGCCGCATAAGGCGGGAACAAGAGACCCAGTACTTC
TRBJ2-7	few	TRBV12-3/TRBV12-4	.	CASSPLLDSYEQYF	TGTGCCAGCAGTCCACTACTAGACTCCTACGAGCAGTACTTC
TRBJ1-1	few	TRBV20-1	.	CSARHPGGTGKNTEAFF	TGCAGTGCTCGGCACCCGGGTGGAACGGGGAAGAACACTGAAGCTTTCTTT
TRBJ2-2	.	TRBV10-3	.	CAIRAYTGELFF	TGTGCCATCAGGGCTTACACCGGGGAGCTGTTTTTT
TRBJ1-3	once	TRBV14	.	CASSSRADSGNTIYF	TGTGCCAGCAGCTCCCGTGCGGACTCTGGAAACACCATATATTTT
TRBJ1-2	few	TRBV5-4	.	CASSLVDRHAGYTF	TGTGCCAGCAGCTTGGTTGACAGGCATGCAGGCTACACCTTC
TRBJ2-7	few	TRBV6-1	TRBD2	CASSTDVSGRINEQYF	TGTGCCAGCAGTACCGACGTTAGCGGGAGGATCAACGAGCAGTACTTC
TRBJ1-4	.	TRBV7-2	.	CASAVATNEKLFF	TGTGCCAGCGCCGTTGCAACTAATGAAAAACTGTTTTTT
TRBJ1-5	few	TRBV20-1	.	CSATGTPPVDQPQHF	TGCAGTGCAACCGGGACCCCTCCGGTGGATCAGCCCCAGCATTTT
TRBJ2-5	.	TRBV6-1	TRBD2	CASRTSGSLETQYF	TGTGCCAGCCGGACTAGCGGGAGTTTGGAGACCCAGTACTTC
TRBJ2-7	many	TRBV12-3/TRBV12-4	.	CASRRGSDYEQYF	TGTGCCAGCAGAAGAGGGAGTGACTACGAGCAGTACTTC
TRBJ1-1	many	TRBV12-3/TRBV12-4	TRBD1	CASSPQGALNTEAFF	TGTGCCAGCAGTCCTCAGGGGGCCTTGAACACTGAAGCTTTCTTT
TRBJ1-2	many	TRBV6-1	.	CASGGNYGYTF	TGTGCCAGCGGAGGGAACTATGGCTACACCTTC
TRBJ1-1	few	TRBV5-1	.	CASSLDRPGVTEAFF	TGCGCCAGCAGCTTGGACCGTCCCGGAGTCACTGAAGCTTTCTTT
TRBJ2-7	.	TRBV27	.	CASSWAGEGEQYF	TGTGCCAGCAGTTGGGCAGGGGAAGGCGAGCAGTACTTC
TRBJ1-3	.	TRBV5-5	.	CASTFGTTGNTIYF	TGTGCCAGCACCTTCGGGACAACTGGAAACACCATATATTTT
TRBJ2-5	.	TRBV3-1	.	CASSQDGAGIETQYF	TGTGCCAGCAGCCAAGATGGGGCGGGAATAGAGACCCAGTACTTC